Described below is a single TCR beta chain sequence and its context. Its antigen is as yet unknown. The junction had 8 bases not matched to a gene; V was cut back by 3 bases and J by 0 bases. Germline V gene data show CDR1 as SGHRS and CDR2 as YFSETQ. This CDR3 contains 17 residues. These data come from a study of post-analysis software for immune sequencing data. Study-level findings and limits: Co-batched samples clustered tightly together by F measure. Controls had lower frequencies than patients of five TRBV segments, which included TRBV5-6, TRBV5-1 and TRBV20-1.

Included in the TCR beta cDNA libraries were unique molecular identifiers. T cells numbering roughly 1 to 10 million yielded a few hundred thousand cDNA molecules. Via MiXCR, TCRdb re-called the PCR reads, giving one row per CDR3 protein. The table has 820,000 or so distinct CDR3 sequences, roughly 58% seen once. The rearrangement links TRBV5-1 to TRBJ1-2, with 10 bases identical to TRBD1. The receptor's source is a girl under 18 with multiple sclerosis. Specimen: blood. The CDR3 loop is CASSYSPGQGTNYGYTF. CDR3 DNA sequence: TGCGCCAGCAGCTATAGTCCGGGACAGGGGACTAACTATGGCTACACCTTC. Full variable domain (rest looked up from reference TRBV5-1 and TRBJ1-2): KAGVTQTPRYLIKTRGQQVTLSCSPISGHRSVSWYQQTPGQGLQFLFEYFSETQRNKGNFPGRFSGRQFSNSRSEMNVSTLELGDSALYLCASSYSPGQGTNYGYTFGSGTRLTVV.